Here is one TCR beta chain with its context. Its antigen is as yet unknown. TCRdb reprocessed the 5' RACE reads, keeping one entry per CDR3 protein, no DNA. The listing records about 550,000 distinct CDR3 sequences. The data stem from a study of T cells expressing NK-cell markers. General study points: The study found dominant NKG2C+ clonotypes at roughly 1.0-7.0% of CD8+ T cells in several donors. These same clonotypes (in several donors) also led the CD3+CD56-NKG2C+ fraction.

This TCR was recovered from a man between 18 and 29 years old in good health. What was sequenced was blood T cells: a sorted CD56 or NKG2C T cell subset, CD4+ or CD8+ T cells, or bulk PBMC T cells (not recorded which).

The CDR3 region is CASSLGGQGFGETQYF. V usage is TRBV5-1 and J usage is TRBJ2-5; the TCRdb call, TRBD1, lacks DNA for checking. The CDR3 is 16 residues long. CDR1 and CDR2 from the germline V gene are SGHRS and YFSETQ.